This TCR beta chain was obtained from a study of blood T cell repertoires in COVID-19. About the research overall: The United States, Italy and Spain supplied acute and convalescent COVID-19 samples. T cells, B-cell-depleted T cells, or PBMCs supplied cDNA or gDNA.

V was cut by 6 bases and J by 7 bases, with 18 bases left in between. In germline, CDR1 is KGHSH, CDR2 LQKENI. This CDR3 is built from 15 residues. Participants came from fewer than 25 US areas, aged roughly 18 to 95 years. Participants were placed into cohorts based on the clinical history they reported. TCRdb keeps only in-frame clones here, not all; method: immunoSEQ multiplex PCR. The data hold a few hundred thousand clones, with roughly 87% observed a single time. V is TRBV18 and J is TRBJ2-2, with TRBD2 as a possible D gene (6 bases). Sequenced sample: PBMCs or T cells enriched from blood (not recorded which). This clonotype was obtained from a woman younger than 45 who had recovered from COVID-19. The CDR3 loop reads CASSVRGSQGGELFF. Here the CDR3 DNA reads TGTGCCAGCTCCGTGCGGGGTTCGCAAGGCGGGGAGCTGTTTTTT.